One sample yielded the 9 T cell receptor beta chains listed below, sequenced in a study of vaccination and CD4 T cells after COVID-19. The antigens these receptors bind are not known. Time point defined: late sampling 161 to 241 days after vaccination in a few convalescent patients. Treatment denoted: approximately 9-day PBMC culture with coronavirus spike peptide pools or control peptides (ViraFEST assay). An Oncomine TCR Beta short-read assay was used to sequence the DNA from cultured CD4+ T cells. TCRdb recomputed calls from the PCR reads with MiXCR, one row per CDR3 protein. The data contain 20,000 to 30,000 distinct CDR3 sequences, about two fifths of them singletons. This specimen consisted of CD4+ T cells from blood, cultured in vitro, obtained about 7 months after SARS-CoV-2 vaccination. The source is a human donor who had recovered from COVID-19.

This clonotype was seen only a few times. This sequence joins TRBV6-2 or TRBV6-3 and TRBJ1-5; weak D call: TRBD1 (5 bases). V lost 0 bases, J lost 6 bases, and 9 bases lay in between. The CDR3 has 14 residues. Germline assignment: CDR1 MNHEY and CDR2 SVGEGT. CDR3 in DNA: TGTGCCAGCAGTTACTCGACAGACACTCAGCCCCAGCATTTT. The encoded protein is CASSYSTDTQPQHF.

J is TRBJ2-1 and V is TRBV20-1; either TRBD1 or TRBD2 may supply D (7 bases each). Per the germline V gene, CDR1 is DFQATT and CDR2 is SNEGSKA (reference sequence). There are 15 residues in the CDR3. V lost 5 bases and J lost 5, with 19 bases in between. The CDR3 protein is CSADLGRGQDNEQFF. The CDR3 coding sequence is TGCAGTGCTGACCTGGGGAGGGGGCAGGACAATGAGCAGTTCTTC.

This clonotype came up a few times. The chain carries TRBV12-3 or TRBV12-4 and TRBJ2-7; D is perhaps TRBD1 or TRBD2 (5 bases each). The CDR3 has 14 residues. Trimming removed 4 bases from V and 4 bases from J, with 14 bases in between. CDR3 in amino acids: CASSSVGTVYEQYF. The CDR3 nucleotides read TGTGCCAGCAGTTCCGTCGGGACGGTGTACGAGCAGTACTTC.

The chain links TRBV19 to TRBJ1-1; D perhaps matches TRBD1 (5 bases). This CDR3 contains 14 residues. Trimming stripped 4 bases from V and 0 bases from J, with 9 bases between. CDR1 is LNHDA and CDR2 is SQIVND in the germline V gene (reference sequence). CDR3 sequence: CASSSGTMNTEAFF. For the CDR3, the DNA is TGTGCCAGTAGTAGTGGGACCATGAACACTGAAGCTTTCTTT.

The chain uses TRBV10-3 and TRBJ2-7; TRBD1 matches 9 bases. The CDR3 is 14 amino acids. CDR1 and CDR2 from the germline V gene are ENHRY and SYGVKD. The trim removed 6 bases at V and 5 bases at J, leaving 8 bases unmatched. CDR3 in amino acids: CAIRGRDRVDEQYF. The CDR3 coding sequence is TGTGCCATCAGAGGCCGGGACAGGGTCGACGAGCAGTACTTC.

As DNA, the CDR3 is TGCAGTGCTAGAGCCCCAGGGGTTATCATTGAAGCTTTCTTT. As protein: CSARAPGVIIEAFF. This sequence joins TRBV20-1 and TRBJ1-1; D possibly corresponds to TRBD1 (6 bases). Deletions cut 1 base from V and 7 bases from J, with 16 bases between. The CDR3 has 14 amino acids. The germline V gene has CDR1 DFQATT and CDR2 SNEGSKA (reference sequence).

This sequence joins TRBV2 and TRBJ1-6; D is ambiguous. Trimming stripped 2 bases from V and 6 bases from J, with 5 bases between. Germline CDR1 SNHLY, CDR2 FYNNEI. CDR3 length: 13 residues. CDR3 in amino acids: CASSELANSPLHF. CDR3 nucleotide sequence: TGTGCCAGCAGTGAACTGGCTAATTCACCCCTCCACTTT. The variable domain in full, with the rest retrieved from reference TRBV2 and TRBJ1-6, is EPEVTQTPSHQVTQMGQEVILRCVPISNHLYFYWYRQILGQKVEFLVSFYNNEISEKSEIFDDQFSVERPDGSNFTLKIRSTKLEDSAMYFCASSELANSPLHFGNGTRLTVT.

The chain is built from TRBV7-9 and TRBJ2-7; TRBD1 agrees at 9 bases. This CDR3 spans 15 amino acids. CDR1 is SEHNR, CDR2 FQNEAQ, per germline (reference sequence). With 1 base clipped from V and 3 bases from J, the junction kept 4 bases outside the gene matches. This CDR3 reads CASSLEGTGIYEQYF. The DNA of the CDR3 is TGTGCCAGCAGCTTAGAAGGGACAGGGATCTACGAGCAGTACTTC.

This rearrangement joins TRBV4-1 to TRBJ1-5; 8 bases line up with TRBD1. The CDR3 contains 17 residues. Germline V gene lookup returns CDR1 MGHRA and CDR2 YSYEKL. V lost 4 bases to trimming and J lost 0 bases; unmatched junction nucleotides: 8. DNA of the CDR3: TGCGCCAGCAGCCGGGACCGGGACAGGTATAGCAATCAGCCCCAGCATTTT. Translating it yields CASSRDRDRYSNQPQHF.